One sample yielded the 18 T cell receptor beta chains listed below, sequenced in a study of T-cell memory formation after mild COVID-19. A single record per CDR3 protein comes from TCRdb applying MiXCR to the 5' RACE reads. The data show approximately 100,000 distinct CDR3 sequences, 15% to 20% seen once. The sequenced material came from PBMCs or a T cell subset sorted from them (not recorded which). These receptor sequences come from an adult woman who had mild COVID-19 (a few samples of this study predate the infection). Cell type and time point are not known.

The rearrangement uses TRBV12-5 and TRBJ2-3; possible D gene TRBD1, 6 bases. Germline loops: CDR1 LGHNT, CDR2 FRNRAP. Deletions cut 0 bases from V and 2 bases from J, with 15 bases between. The CDR3 loop spans 17 amino acids. DNA of the CDR3: TGTGCTAGTGGTTTGGTACAAGGGCCAGGGGCCACAGATACGCAGTATTTT. Its translation: CASGLVQGPGATDTQYF.

The V gene is TRBV10-3, the J gene TRBJ2-1; unclear D gene. CDR1 ENHRY and CDR2 SYGVKD come from the germline V gene. Trimming stripped 3 bases from V and 0 bases from J, with 9 bases between. This CDR3 has 15 amino acids. CDR3 protein: CAISDIAVSYNEQFF. As DNA, the CDR3 is TGTGCCATCAGTGACATAGCTGTCTCCTACAATGAGCAGTTCTTC.

This clonotype ranks as medium-sized. The chain links TRBV5-5 to TRBJ2-4; perhaps TRBD2 as D (5 bases). The V gene lost 1 base and the J gene lost 0 bases, with 14 bases spanning the gap. This CDR3 region has 17 residues. Germline-derived CDR1 and CDR2 are SGHKS and YYEKEE (reference sequence). The CDR3 loop reads CASSLNGAAVAKNIQYF. The CDR3 region has the DNA TGTGCCAGCAGCTTGAACGGAGCGGCAGTAGCCAAAAACATTCAGTACTTC.

The gene calls are TRBV7-9 and TRBJ1-5; D gene uncertain. The germline V and J ends were trimmed by 5 bases and 0 bases, with 8 bases remaining between them. Germline V gene data show CDR1 as SEHNR and CDR2 as FQNEAQ (reference sequence). CDR3 length: 14 amino acids. This CDR3 reads CASSDTDSNQPQHF. In DNA form, the CDR3 reads TGTGCCAGCAGCGACACAGATAGCAATCAGCCCCAGCATTTT. The full variable domain, with the rest looked up from reference TRBV7-9 and TRBJ1-5, is DTGVSQNPRHKITKRGQNVTFRCDPISEHNRLYWYRQTLGQGPEFLTYFQNEAQLEKSRLLSDRFSAERPKGSFSTLEIQRTEQGDSAMYLCASSDTDSNQPQHFGDGTRLSIL.

This clonotype was seen many times. V is TRBV20-1 and J is TRBJ2-7, with D possibly TRBD2 on 5 matching bases. The ends were cut back, 7 bases at V and 0 bases at J, with 16 bases in the middle. CDR1 and CDR2 from the germline V gene are DFQATT and SNEGSKA (reference sequence). This CDR3 comprises 14 residues. The CDR3: CSVEDVANSYEQYF. The DNA for the CDR3 is TGCAGTGTAGAAGACGTAGCGAACTCCTACGAGCAGTACTTC.

This clonotype was recorded only once. J is TRBJ2-1 and V is TRBV6-2 or TRBV6-3; 9 nucleotides align to TRBD2. Germline trimming cut 2 bases from V and 7 bases from J; bases unmatched to any gene: 6. The CDR3 spans 15 residues. Germline V gene sequence: CDR1 MNHEY, CDR2 SVGEGT. CDR3 bases: TGTGCCAGCAGTTACGAGGTAGCGGGGGCAAATGAGCAGTTCTTC. It yields the protein CASSYEVAGANEQFF.

The V call is TRBV6-5, the J call TRBJ2-7; either TRBD1 or TRBD2 may fit D (6 bases each). The V gene's germline CDR1 is MNHEY and CDR2 SVGAGI. V lost 5 bases and J 3 bases, leaving 17 bases between the germline ends. CDR3 length: 15 amino acids. CDR3 sequence (DNA): TGTGCCAGCAGTCCCGGGGGAAGACAGGACTACGAGCAGTACTTC. Protein sequence: CASSPGGRQDYEQYF.

The chain combines TRBV9 with TRBJ1-1; possible D gene TRBD1, 5 bases. Trimming took off 0 bases at V and 5 bases at J, with 11 bases between the two ends. CDR1 and CDR2 from the germline V gene are SGDLS and YYNGEE. This CDR3 contains 14 residues. CDR3 region: CASSVGGGLTEAFF. The CDR3 DNA follows: TGTGCCAGCAGCGTAGGTGGGGGGTTGACTGAAGCTTTCTTT.

The J gene is TRBJ2-1, the V gene TRBV14; 7 positions agree with TRBD2. The CDR3 is 20 residues long. CDR1 and CDR2 (germline): SGHDN, FVKESK. With 1 base clipped from V and 0 bases from J, the junction kept 15 bases outside the gene matches. CDR3 protein: CASSQVLWLAATSSYNEQFF. DNA of the CDR3: TGTGCCAGCAGCCAAGTACTTTGGCTAGCGGCTACGAGCTCCTACAATGAGCAGTTCTTC.

V usage is TRBV27 and J usage is TRBJ1-1, with a possible D match to TRBD1 (5 bases). V lost 5 bases and J 4 bases, leaving 17 bases between the germline ends. CDR1 and CDR2 (germline): MNHEY, SMNVEV (reference sequence). The CDR3 consists of 15 residues. This CDR3 is CASSPGWGDATEAFF. As DNA, the CDR3 is TGTGCCAGCAGTCCTGGTTGGGGGGACGCCACTGAAGCTTTCTTT.

This chain uses TRBV12-3 or TRBV12-4 with TRBJ1-2; possible D gene TRBD1, 5 bases. This CDR3 contains 16 residues. Trimming took off 4 bases at V and 8 bases at J, with 23 bases between the two ends. CDR3: CASSSPGGGKRKGYTF. Written as DNA, the CDR3 is TGTGCCAGCAGTTCCCCGGGTGGGGGTAAAAGGAAGGGCTACACCTTC.

In this sample, this clonotype turned up a few times. The chain links TRBV20-1 to TRBJ2-7; 14 bases map to TRBD2. The V gene's germline CDR1 is DFQATT and CDR2 SNEGSKA (reference sequence). J was trimmed by 3 bases and V by 1 base; bases with no gene match: 11. This CDR3 spans 18 amino acids. The CDR3 sequence is CSARASGLAGATVYEQYF. The CDR3 DNA is TGCAGTGCTAGAGCGTCGGGACTAGCGGGAGCAACAGTCTACGAGCAGTACTTC.

This clonotype was picked up a small number of times. The chain has TRBV27 and TRBJ1-1; D unresolved. The CDR3 contains 11 residues. Looked up from germline, CDR1 is MNHEY and CDR2 is SMNVEV (reference sequence). Trimming pared 2 bases from V and 10 bases from J, leaving 8 bases between. Here the CDR3 reads CASSLGLRAFF. As DNA, the CDR3 is TGTGCCAGCAGTTTAGGGTTGAGAGCTTTCTTT.

The chain links TRBV29-1 to TRBJ2-3, with a tentative D call TRBD2 (6 bases). The CDR3 length is 13 residues. The V and J ends lost 4 bases and 2 bases respectively, with 10 bases between them. From germline, CDR1 is SQVTM and CDR2 ANQGSEA. This CDR3 reads CSVVEGYTDTQYF. The CDR3 region has the DNA TGCAGCGTTGTGGAGGGCTACACAGATACGCAGTATTTT.

This clonotype was counted a few times. V gene TRBV29-1 combines with J gene TRBJ2-5; 9 bases line up with TRBD1. Unmatched junction bases numbered 10, after V lost 6 bases and J lost 5 bases. The germline gives CDR1 SQVTM, CDR2 ANQGSEA. This CDR3 region has 14 residues. The CDR3 is CSVAGTGLTETQYF. The CDR3 DNA follows: TGCAGCGTCGCCGGGACAGGGCTTACGGAGACCCAGTACTTC. The entire variable domain, with the rest obtained from reference TRBV29-1 and TRBJ2-5, is as follows: SAVISQKPSRDICQRGTSLTIQCQVDSQVTMMFWYRQQPGQSLTLIATANQGSEATYESGFVIDKFPISRPNLTFSTLTVSNMSPEDSSIYLCSVAGTGLTETQYFGPGTRLLVL.

The genes are TRBV6-6 and TRBJ2-1; 10 nucleotides agree with TRBD2. The CDR3 contains 16 residues. V lost 2 bases, J lost 4 bases, and 5 bases stayed unmatched. Germline V lookup: CDR1 MNHNY, CDR2 SVGAGI (reference sequence). CDR3 nucleotides: TGTGCCAGCAGTTACGAGCGGGAGGGCTGGTACAATGAGCAGTTCTTC. Its translation is CASSYEREGWYNEQFF.

This clonotype showed up many times. The genes are TRBV20-1 and TRBJ1-5; a weak D match, TRBD1 (5 bases). V was clipped by 3 bases and J by 0 bases, with 15 bases between them. The CDR3 has 16 residues. Per germline, CDR1 DFQATT and CDR2 SNEGSKA (reference sequence). DNA of the CDR3: TGCAGTGCTAGGGAGCGGGGGATCTATAGCAATCAGCCCCAGCATTTT. Its translation: CSARERGIYSNQPQHF.

This clonotype was found a few times. V is TRBV20-1 and J is TRBJ2-1, with 13 bases identical to TRBD2. The CDR3 extends over 15 amino acids. V gave up 6 bases and J gave up 8 bases; unmatched junction bases: 10. The germline CDR1 and CDR2 sequences are DFQATT and SNEGSKA (reference sequence). The chain's CDR3 is CSAFWGTSGTDEQFF. The CDR3, as DNA: TGCAGTGCCTTTTGGGGGACTAGCGGGACTGATGAGCAGTTCTTC.